Below are 12 T cell receptor beta chains sequenced from a single sample in a study of T cells in Graves' hyperthyroidism and ophthalmopathy. The TCR beta CDR3 regions underwent amplification using RNA transcripts as the source. When the TCR CDR3 underwent first-round RT-PCR, the HTBI primer set was used. TCRdb analysed the multiplex PCR reads with MiXCR anew, one entry per CDR3 protein. The data show more than 500,000 distinct CDR3 sequences, roughly 14% seen once. Sequencing used blood. The receptor source for this set is a woman between 35 and 50 years old with Graves' ophthalmopathy.

This clonotype was found many times. CDR3 coding DNA: TGTGCCAGTCAGGAGTCTGGGGCCAACGTCCTGACTTTC. It specifies CASQESGANVLTF. The J gene is TRBJ2-6, the V gene TRBV19; D not resolved. V lost 8 bases, J lost 1 base, and 6 bases lay in between. CDR3 size: 13 residues. Germline V gene lookup returns CDR1 LNHDA and CDR2 SQIVND (reference sequence).

This clonotype came up many times. In nucleotides, the CDR3 is TGTGCCAGCAGTTACTATCCTTCGACCTACGAGCAGTACTTC. Translation gives CASSYYPSTYEQYF. The V and J genes are TRBV6-2 or TRBV6-3 and TRBJ2-7; D is unresolved. Germline V CDR1 and CDR2: MNHEY, SVGEGT. The V end lost 1 base, the J end lost 2 bases, and 9 bases lay between the germline ends. The CDR3 sequence is 14 residues long.

This clonotype was found many times. The chain is built from TRBV18 and TRBJ2-7; a weak D match, TRBD1 (5 bases). Trimming left V 5 bases short and J 5 bases short, with 16 bases between. This CDR3 is built from 14 residues. Germline lookup yields CDR1 KGHSH and CDR2 LQKENI. As DNA, the CDR3 is TGTGCCAGCTCAGGGTACGTTCAGGGCGACGAGCAGTACTTC. Translation: CASSGYVQGDEQYF.

The genes are TRBV12-3 or TRBV12-4 and TRBJ2-2; 15 positions match TRBD2. Trimming took 4 bases from V and 5 from J; bases not matched to a gene: 11. The CDR3 is made up of 19 amino acids. CDR3 sequence (DNA): TGTGCCAGCAGTTCCGGGACTAGCGGGGGGCGCCGTAGGACCGGGGAGCTGTTTTTT. It yields the protein CASSSGTSGGRRRTGELFF.

V usage is TRBV28 and J usage is TRBJ2-7; D may be TRBD2 (5 bases). The germline gives CDR1 MDHEN, CDR2 SYDVKM. Trimming left V 4 bases short and J 4 bases short, with 17 bases between. This CDR3 has 15 amino acids. The CDR3 region is CASSSQDTGGYEQYF. DNA for the CDR3: TGTGCCAGCAGTTCTCAGGATACCGGAGGATACGAGCAGTACTTC.

This clonotype was detected ten times or more. Here the CDR3 reads CAWSVSVATGELFF. CDR3 sequence (DNA): TGTGCCTGGAGCGTCTCCGTGGCCACCGGGGAGCTGTTTTTT. This chain connects TRBV30 to TRBJ2-2; D is unresolved. This CDR3 spans 14 amino acids. Between the trimmed V and J ends, which lost 3 bases and 4 bases, there was a span of 12 bases. The germline V gene encodes CDR1 GTSNPN and CDR2 SVGIG (reference sequence).

This clonotype was seen a handful of times. This chain connects TRBV6-1 to TRBJ1-5; D is unclear. With 2 bases removed from V and 1 base from J, the gap between germline ends came to 15 bases. In germline, CDR1 is MNHNS, CDR2 SASEGT. CDR3 length: 17 residues. Here the CDR3 reads CASSETRRLFSNQPQHF. The CDR3 nucleotides read TGTGCCAGCAGTGAAACTCGACGGCTTTTCAGCAATCAGCCCCAGCATTTT.

There are many counts of this clonotype. This rearrangement joins TRBV6-2 or TRBV6-3 to TRBJ2-4; the D gene could be TRBD1 or TRBD2 (6 bases each). This CDR3 has 15 residues. CDR1 and CDR2 from the germline V gene are MNHEY and SVGEGT. V lost 8 bases and J lost 1, with 15 bases in between. CDR3 sequence: CASEPEGEAKNIQYF. The DNA for the CDR3 is TGTGCCAGCGAACCGGAGGGGGAGGCCAAAAACATTCAGTACTTC.

The chain links TRBV30 to TRBJ2-5; 10 positions match TRBD2. The germline V gene has CDR1 GTSNPN and CDR2 SVGIG (reference sequence). This CDR3 spans 20 amino acids. After removal of 0 bases from V and 4 bases from J, the junction contained 20 bases not matched to a gene. The CDR3 loop reads CAWSVEQVLSGRRRAETQYF. CDR3 DNA: TGTGCCTGGAGTGTAGAACAGGTGCTTAGCGGGAGGCGGCGGGCAGAGACCCAGTACTTC.

Many counts were recorded for this clonotype. The V and J genes are TRBV20-1 and TRBJ2-7; a weak D match, TRBD1 (5 bases). The CDR3 covers 17 residues. Per germline, CDR1 DFQATT and CDR2 SNEGSKA (reference sequence). The V gene lost 0 bases and the J gene lost 1 base, with 19 bases spanning the gap. The CDR3 sequence is CSARDLDSMIGSYEQYF. The CDR3 DNA is TGCAGTGCTAGAGATTTAGACAGCATGATCGGTTCCTACGAGCAGTACTTC.

This clonotype was counted a few times. This CDR3 reads CASSLAPRQLLNTGELFF. CDR3 sequence (DNA): TGCGCCAGCAGCTTGGCCCCAAGACAGTTATTAAACACCGGGGAGCTGTTTTTT. The chain joins TRBV5-1 to TRBJ2-2; maybe TRBD1 (5 bases). Deletions cut 0 bases from V and 2 bases from J, with 17 bases between. CDR1 is SGHRS, CDR2 YFSETQ, per germline. CDR3 length: 18 residues.

This clonotype was observed at least ten times. The chain uses TRBV12-3 or TRBV12-4 and TRBJ1-2; D remains unclear. CDR3 size: 13 residues. Trimming cost V 6 bases and J 6 bases, with 14 bases left between them. CDR3 sequence reads: CASRVAGFHGYTF. As DNA, the CDR3 is TGTGCCAGCAGGGTGGCAGGATTCCATGGCTACACCTTC.